The present entry profiles one TCR beta chain with its context. The data stem from a study of T-cell reconstitution after alpha-beta-depleted transplantation in children. Preparation of the TCRbeta library used unique molecular identifiers. TCRdb recomputed calls from the PCR reads with MiXCR, one row per CDR3 protein. The sample lists around 100,000 distinct CDR3 sequences, 10% seen once, with under 40% in the top ten. The V gene's germline CDR1 is MDHEN and CDR2 SYDVKM. The CDR3 totals 16 residues. Trimming removed 1 base at V and 0 bases at J, with 9 bases between. The specimen was PBMCs, collected before TCRalphabeta/CD19-depleted stem cell transplant. The origin of this receptor is a boy between 2 and 15 years old with acute lymphoblastic leukemia, due to receive a stem cell transplant. The chain is built from TRBV28 and TRBJ2-2; possibly TRBD2 for D (5 bases). The CDR3 DNA reads TGTGCCAGCAGTTTATCTTACGGGACGAACACCGGGGAGCTGTTTTTT. It codes for CASSLSYGTNTGELFF.